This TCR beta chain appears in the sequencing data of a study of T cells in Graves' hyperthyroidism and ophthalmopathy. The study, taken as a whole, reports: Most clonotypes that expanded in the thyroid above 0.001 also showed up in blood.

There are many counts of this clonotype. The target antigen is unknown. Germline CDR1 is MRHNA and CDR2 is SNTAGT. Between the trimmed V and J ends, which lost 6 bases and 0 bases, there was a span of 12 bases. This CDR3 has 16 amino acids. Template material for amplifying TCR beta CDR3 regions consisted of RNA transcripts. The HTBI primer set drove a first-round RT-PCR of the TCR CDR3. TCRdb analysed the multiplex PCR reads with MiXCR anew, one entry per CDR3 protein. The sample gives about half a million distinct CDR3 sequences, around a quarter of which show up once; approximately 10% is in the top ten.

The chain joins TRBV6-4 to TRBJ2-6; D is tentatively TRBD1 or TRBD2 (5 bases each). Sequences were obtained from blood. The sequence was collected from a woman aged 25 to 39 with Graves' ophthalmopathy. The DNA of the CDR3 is TGTGCCAGCAGCCGGGACGGAGGCTCTGGGGCCAACGTCCTGACTTTC. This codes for CASSRDGGSGANVLTF.